The 6 T cell receptor beta chains below were found in one sample sequenced in a study of T cell repertoires in cytomegalovirus infection. In TCRdb, the reads were re-called with MiXCR into one record per CDR3 protein. The table has 640,000 or so distinct CDR3 sequences, 30% to 35% seen once; the top ten hold over 15%. The antigens these receptors bind are not known. The sequencing used cultured PBMCs, collected from culture after CMV antigen stimulation. The receptor source for this set is a human donor in good health (CMV status not recorded). Some clones in this sample may be carry-over from other donors' samples.

The rearrangement uses TRBV20-1 and TRBJ2-7, with TRBD2 matching over 8 bases. The CDR3 runs 13 residues. J was trimmed by 5 bases and V by 3 bases; bases with no gene match: 6. The germline CDR1 and CDR2 sequences are DFQATT and SNEGSKA (reference sequence). CDR3 region: CSARVSGTDEQYF. The CDR3 nucleotides are TGCAGTGCTAGGGTTAGCGGGACGGACGAGCAGTACTTC.

The chain joins TRBV28 to TRBJ1-2, with TRBD1 as a possible D gene (5 bases). This CDR3 comprises 12 residues. Germline V gene lookup returns CDR1 MDHEN and CDR2 SYDVKM. Trimming cost V 8 bases and J 6 bases, with 13 bases left between them. CDR3 DNA: TGTGCCAGCGAGTCCGACAGCGATGGCTACACCTTC. Translation gives CASESDSDGYTF.

There are many counts of this clonotype. The J gene is TRBJ2-1, the V gene TRBV7-2, with TRBD2 identical over 14 bases. Germline V CDR1 and CDR2: SGHTA, FQGNSA. The junction had 9 bases not matched to a gene; V was cut back by 3 bases and J by 5 bases. The CDR3 loop spans 18 amino acids. CDR3 sequence: CASSLPGTSGSLNNEQFF. CDR3 nucleotide sequence: TGTGCCAGCAGCTTGCCCGGGACTAGCGGGAGTCTAAACAATGAGCAGTTCTTC.

The chain joins TRBV2 to TRBJ1-5; D uncertain. The ends were cut back, 6 bases at V and 3 bases at J, with 9 bases in the middle. CDR3 length: 13 amino acids. Germline values: CDR1 SNHLY, CDR2 FYNNEI. The CDR3: CASRPSVNQPQHF. The DNA of the CDR3 is TGTGCCAGCAGGCCCTCGGTCAATCAGCCCCAGCATTTT.

This clonotype occurred a few times. The V gene is TRBV6-6, the J gene TRBJ2-7; tentatively, D is TRBD2 (6 bases). V lost 6 bases, J lost 2 bases, and 14 bases lay in between. This CDR3 has 14 residues. Germline V CDR1 and CDR2: MNHNY, SVGAGI (reference sequence). As DNA, the CDR3 is TGTGCCAGCAGCGGTGCGGGAAGCACCTACGAGCAGTACTTC. It yields the protein CASSGAGSTYEQYF.

This clonotype was seen only a few times. The chain uses TRBV5-5 and TRBJ2-2; 8 bases map to TRBD1. Trimming took 1 base from V and 1 from J; bases not matched to a gene: 3. The CDR3 totals 16 residues. Germline lookup yields CDR1 SGHKS and CDR2 YYEKEE (reference sequence). CDR3 residues: CASSLWGTGNTGELFF. The CDR3 coding sequence is TGTGCCAGCAGCTTGTGGGGGACAGGGAACACCGGGGAGCTGTTTTTT.